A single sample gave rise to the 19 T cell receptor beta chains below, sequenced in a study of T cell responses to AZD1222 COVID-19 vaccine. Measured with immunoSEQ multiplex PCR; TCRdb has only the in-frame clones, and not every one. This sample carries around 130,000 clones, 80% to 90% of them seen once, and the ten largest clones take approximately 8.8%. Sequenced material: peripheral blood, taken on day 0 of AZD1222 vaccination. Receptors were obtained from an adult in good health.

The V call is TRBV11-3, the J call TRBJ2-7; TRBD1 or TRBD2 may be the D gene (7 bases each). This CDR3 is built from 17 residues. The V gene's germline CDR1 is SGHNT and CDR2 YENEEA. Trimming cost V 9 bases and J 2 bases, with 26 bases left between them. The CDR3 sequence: CARKREGASTKAYEQYF. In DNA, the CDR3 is TGTGCCAGAAAAAGGGAGGGGGCAAGCACCAAGGCCTACGAGCAGTACTTC.

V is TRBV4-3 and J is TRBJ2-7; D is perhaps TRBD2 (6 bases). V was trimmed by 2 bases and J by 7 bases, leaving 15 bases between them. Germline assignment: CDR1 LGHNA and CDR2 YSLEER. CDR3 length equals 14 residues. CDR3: CASSQKREVGEQYF. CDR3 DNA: TGCGCCAGCAGCCAAAAGAGGGAGGTTGGGGAGCAGTACTTC.

Written as DNA, the CDR3 is TGTGCCAGTAGTGATAGCGGGAGGGCCCGCGAGCAGTACTTC. Encoded protein: CASSDSGRAREQYF. The chain couples TRBV19 to TRBJ2-7, with TRBD2 matching over 11 bases. J gave up 6 bases and V 5 bases, and 6 bases lay outside the gene matches. The germline V gene has CDR1 LNHDA and CDR2 SQIVND (reference sequence). The CDR3 loop spans 14 amino acids.

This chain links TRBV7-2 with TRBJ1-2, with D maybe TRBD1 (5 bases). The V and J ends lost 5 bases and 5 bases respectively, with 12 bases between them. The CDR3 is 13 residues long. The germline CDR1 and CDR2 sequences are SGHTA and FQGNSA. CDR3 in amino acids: CASSQPEGYGYTF. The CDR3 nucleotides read TGTGCCAGCAGCCAGCCCGAGGGGTATGGCTACACCTTC.

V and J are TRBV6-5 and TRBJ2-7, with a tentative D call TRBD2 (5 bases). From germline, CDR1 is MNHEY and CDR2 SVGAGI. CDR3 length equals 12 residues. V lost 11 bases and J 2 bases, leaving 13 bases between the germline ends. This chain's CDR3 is CALNDYTYEQYF. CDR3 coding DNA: TGTGCCTTAAATGACTACACCTACGAGCAGTACTTC.

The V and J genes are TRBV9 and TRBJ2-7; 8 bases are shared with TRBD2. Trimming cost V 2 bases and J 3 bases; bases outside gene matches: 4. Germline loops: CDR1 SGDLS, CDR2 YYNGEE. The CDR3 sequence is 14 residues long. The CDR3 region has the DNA TGTGCCAGCAGCGTCGAGAGCGGGGGCTACGAGCAGTACTTC. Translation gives CASSVESGGYEQYF.

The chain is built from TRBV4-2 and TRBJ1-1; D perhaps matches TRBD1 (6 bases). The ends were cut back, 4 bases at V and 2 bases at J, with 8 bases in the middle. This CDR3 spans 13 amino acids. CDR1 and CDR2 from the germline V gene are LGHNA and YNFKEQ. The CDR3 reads CASSLGGNTEAFF. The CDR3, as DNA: TGTGCCAGCAGCCTCGGGGGCAACACTGAAGCTTTCTTT.

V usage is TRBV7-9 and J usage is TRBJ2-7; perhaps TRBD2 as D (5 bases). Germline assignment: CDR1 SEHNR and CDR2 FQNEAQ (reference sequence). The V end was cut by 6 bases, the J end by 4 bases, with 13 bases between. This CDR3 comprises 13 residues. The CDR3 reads CASSPTLAYEQYF. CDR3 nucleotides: TGTGCCAGCAGTCCCACATTAGCGTACGAGCAGTACTTC.

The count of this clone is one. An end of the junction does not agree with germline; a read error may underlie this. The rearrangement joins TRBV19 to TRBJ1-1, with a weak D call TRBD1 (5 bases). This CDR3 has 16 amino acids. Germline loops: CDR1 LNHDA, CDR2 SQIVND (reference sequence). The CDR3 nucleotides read TGTGCTAGTAGTGAGGGTTGGGGCAGGCCGCTCGCTGAAGCTTTCTTT. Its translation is CASSEGWGRPLAEAFF. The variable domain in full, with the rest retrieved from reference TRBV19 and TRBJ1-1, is DGGITQSPKYLFRKEGQNVTLSCEQNLNHDAMYWYRQDPGQGLRLIYYSQIVNDFQKGDIAEGYSVSREKKESFPLTVTSAQKNPTAFYLCASSEGWGRPLAEAFFGQGTRLTVV.

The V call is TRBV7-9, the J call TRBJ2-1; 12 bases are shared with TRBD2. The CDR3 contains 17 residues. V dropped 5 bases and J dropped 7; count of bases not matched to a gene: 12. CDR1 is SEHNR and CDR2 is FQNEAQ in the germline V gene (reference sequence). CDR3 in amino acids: CASSRSLTSGRSNEQFF. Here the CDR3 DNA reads TGTGCCAGCAGCCGAAGTTTGACTAGCGGGAGATCGAATGAGCAGTTCTTC. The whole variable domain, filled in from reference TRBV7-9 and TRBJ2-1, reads DTGVSQNPRHKITKRGQNVTFRCDPISEHNRLYWYRQTLGQGPEFLTYFQNEAQLEKSRLLSDRFSAERPKGSFSTLEIQRTEQGDSAMYLCASSRSLTSGRSNEQFFGPGTRLTVL.

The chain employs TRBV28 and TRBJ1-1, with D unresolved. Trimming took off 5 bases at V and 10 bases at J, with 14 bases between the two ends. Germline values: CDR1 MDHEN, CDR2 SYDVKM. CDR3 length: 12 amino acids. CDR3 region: CASSPSLLTAFF. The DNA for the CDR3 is TGTGCCAGCAGTCCCTCGCTATTGACAGCTTTCTTT.

The DNA for the CDR3 is TGTGCCAGCAGCTTAACGTACTCTGACATGAACACTGAAGCTTTCTTT. The encoded protein is CASSLTYSDMNTEAFF. V is TRBV7-9 and J is TRBJ1-1; D ambiguous. Germline CDR1 and CDR2: SEHNR and FQNEAQ (reference sequence). The V gene lost 2 bases and the J gene lost 0 bases, with 13 bases spanning the gap. The CDR3 loop spans 16 amino acids.

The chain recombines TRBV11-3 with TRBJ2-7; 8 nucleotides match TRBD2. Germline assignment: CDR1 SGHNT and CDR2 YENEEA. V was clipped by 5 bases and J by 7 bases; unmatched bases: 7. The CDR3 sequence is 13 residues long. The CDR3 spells CASSPVGGREQYF. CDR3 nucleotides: TGTGCCAGCAGCCCAGTGGGCGGGAGGGAGCAGTACTTC.

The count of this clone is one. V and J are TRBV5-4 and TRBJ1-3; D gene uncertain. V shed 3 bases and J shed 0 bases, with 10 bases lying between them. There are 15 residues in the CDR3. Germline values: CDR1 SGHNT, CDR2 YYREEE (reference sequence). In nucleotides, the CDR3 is TGTGCCAGCAGCTCCGACACAAGCTCTGGAAACACCATATATTTT. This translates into CASSSDTSSGNTIYF.

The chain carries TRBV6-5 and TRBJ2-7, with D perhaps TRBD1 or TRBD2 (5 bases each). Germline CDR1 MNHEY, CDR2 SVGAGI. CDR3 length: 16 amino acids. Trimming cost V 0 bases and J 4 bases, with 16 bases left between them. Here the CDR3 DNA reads TGTGCCAGCAGTTACTCGAGGGTCAGGGAGTCTTACGAGCAGTACTTC. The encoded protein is CASSYSRVRESYEQYF.

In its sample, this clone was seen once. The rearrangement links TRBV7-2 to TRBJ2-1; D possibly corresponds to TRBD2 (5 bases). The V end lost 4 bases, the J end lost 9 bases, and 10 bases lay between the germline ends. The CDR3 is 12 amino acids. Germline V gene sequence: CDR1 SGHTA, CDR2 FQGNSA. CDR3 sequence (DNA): TGTGCCAGCAGCTATGTCGCGGGTGAGCAGTTCTTC. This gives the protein CASSYVAGEQFF.

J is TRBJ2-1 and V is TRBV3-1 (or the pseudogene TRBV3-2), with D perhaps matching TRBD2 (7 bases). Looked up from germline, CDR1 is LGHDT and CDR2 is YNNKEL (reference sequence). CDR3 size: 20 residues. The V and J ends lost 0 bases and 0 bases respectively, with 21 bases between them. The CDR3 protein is CASSQEFFAGATSSYNEQFF. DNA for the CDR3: TGTGCCAGCAGCCAAGAATTTTTTGCGGGGGCCACGAGCTCCTACAATGAGCAGTTCTTC.

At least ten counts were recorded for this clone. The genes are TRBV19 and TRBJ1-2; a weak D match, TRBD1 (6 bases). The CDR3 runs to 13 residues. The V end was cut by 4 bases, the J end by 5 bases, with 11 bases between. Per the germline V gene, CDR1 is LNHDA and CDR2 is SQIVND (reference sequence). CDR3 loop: CASSTGQIYGYTF. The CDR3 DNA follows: TGTGCCAGTAGTACAGGACAGATTTATGGCTACACCTTC.

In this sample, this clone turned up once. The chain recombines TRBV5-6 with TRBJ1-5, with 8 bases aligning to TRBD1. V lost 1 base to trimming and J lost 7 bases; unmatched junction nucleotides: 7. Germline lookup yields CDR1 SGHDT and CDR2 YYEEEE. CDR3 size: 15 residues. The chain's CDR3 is CASSLWGRGQQPQHF. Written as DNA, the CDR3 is TGTGCCAGCAGCTTGTGGGGCAGGGGGCAACAGCCCCAGCATTTT.